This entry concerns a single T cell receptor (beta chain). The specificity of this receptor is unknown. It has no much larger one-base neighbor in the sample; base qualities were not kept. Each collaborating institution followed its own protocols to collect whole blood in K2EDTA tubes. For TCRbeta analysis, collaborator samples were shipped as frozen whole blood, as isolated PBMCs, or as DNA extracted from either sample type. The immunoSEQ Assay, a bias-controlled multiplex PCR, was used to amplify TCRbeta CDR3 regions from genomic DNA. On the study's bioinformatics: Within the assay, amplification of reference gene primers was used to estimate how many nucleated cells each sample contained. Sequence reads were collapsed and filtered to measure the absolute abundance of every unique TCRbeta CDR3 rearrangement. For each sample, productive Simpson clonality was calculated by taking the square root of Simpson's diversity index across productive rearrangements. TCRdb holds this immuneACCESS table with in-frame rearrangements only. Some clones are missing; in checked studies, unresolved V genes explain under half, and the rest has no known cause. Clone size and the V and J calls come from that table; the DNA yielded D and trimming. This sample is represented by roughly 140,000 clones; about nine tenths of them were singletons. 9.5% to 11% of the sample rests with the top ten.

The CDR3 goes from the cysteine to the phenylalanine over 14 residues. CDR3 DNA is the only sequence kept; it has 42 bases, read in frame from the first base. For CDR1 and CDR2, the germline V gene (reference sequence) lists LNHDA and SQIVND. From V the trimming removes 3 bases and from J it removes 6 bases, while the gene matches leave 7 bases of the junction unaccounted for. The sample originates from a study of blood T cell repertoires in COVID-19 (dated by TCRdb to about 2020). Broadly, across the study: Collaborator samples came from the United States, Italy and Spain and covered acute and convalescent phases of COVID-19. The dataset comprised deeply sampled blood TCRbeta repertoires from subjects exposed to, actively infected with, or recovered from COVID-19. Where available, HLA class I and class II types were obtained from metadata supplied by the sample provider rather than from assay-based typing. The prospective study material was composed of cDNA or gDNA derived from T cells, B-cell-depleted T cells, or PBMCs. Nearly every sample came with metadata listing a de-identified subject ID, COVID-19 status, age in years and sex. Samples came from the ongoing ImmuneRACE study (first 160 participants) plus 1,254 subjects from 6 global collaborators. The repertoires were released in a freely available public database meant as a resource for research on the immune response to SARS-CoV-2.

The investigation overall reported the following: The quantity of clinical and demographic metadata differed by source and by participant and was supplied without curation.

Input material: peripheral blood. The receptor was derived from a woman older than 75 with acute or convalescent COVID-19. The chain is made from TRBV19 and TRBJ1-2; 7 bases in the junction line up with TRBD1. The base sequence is TGTGCCAGTAGTATCGGGACAGCAGTAAATGGCTACACCTTC. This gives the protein CASSIGTAVNGYTF.